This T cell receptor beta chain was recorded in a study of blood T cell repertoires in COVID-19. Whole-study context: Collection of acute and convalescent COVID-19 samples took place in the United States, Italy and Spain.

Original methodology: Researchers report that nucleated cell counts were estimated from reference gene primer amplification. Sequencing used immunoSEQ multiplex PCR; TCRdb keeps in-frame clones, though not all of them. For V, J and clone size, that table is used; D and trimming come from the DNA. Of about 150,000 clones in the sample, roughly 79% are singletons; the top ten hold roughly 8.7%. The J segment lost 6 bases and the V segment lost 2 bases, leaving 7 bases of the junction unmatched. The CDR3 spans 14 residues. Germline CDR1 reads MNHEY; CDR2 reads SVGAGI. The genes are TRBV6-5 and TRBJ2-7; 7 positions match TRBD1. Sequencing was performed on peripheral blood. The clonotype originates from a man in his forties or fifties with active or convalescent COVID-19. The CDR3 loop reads CASSYGQGVGEQYF. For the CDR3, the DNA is TGTGCCAGCAGTTACGGTCAGGGGGTCGGCGAGCAGTACTTC.